These 17 T cell receptor beta chains were all obtained from the same sample, sequenced in a study of T cell responses to AZD1222 COVID-19 vaccine. Repertoires were generated with immunoSEQ multiplex PCR, while TCRdb's copy carries only in-frame clones and drops some. The sample consists of approximately 84,000 clones, 83% of them appearing once. The sample consisted of peripheral blood, taken 28 days after the second AZD1222 dose. These receptors all come from an adult who received the AZD1222 COVID-19 vaccine.

CDR3 sequence (DNA): TGTGCCAGCAGGAAACCCTATACGGGACTAGCGGGCGGCGAGCAGTACTTC. Amino acids: CASRKPYTGLAGGEQYF. This chain links TRBV28 with TRBJ2-7; 12 bases are shared with TRBD2. In germline, CDR1 is MDHEN, CDR2 SYDVKM. V was pared by 6 bases and J by 6 bases, with 15 bases of the junction left unmatched. This CDR3 contains 17 residues.

CDR3 residues: CASSLAKNTEAFF. CDR3 in DNA: TGTGCCAGCAGCTTGGCCAAGAACACTGAAGCTTTCTTT. The V call is TRBV7-3, the J call TRBJ1-1; D unresolved. Germline V gene sequence: CDR1 SGHTA, CDR2 FQGTGA. There are 13 residues in the CDR3. The germline V and J ends were trimmed by 3 bases and 1 base, with 6 bases remaining between them.

The chain carries TRBV28 and TRBJ1-2; D might be TRBD1 (5 bases). Trimming pared 6 bases from V and 1 base from J, leaving 15 bases between. CDR3 length: 15 residues. Germline CDR1 and CDR2: MDHEN and SYDVKM. CDR3 sequence (DNA): TGTGCCAGCAGCGCAGGGACGGCTCGTAACTATGGCTACACCTTC. Translation gives CASSAGTARNYGYTF.

This chain connects TRBV3-1 (or the pseudogene TRBV3-2) to TRBJ1-6, with D hard to call. V dropped 2 bases and J dropped 9 bases, with 14 bases sitting between them. Germline CDR1 LGHDT, CDR2 YNNKEL (reference sequence). The length of the CDR3 is 15 residues. The CDR3 DNA is TGTGCCAGCAGCCAATTTGACTGTGATGCTTCACCCCTCCACTTT. Amino acids: CASSQFDCDASPLHF.

The J gene is TRBJ2-7, the V gene TRBV25-1; 11 bases are shared with TRBD1. V shed 7 bases, J shed 5 bases, and the junction held 4 bases outside the gene matches. Per germline, CDR1 MGHDK and CDR2 SYGVNS. The CDR3 is made up of 13 amino acids. CDR3 in DNA: TGTGCCAGCAAGGGACAGGGGGTAGACGAGCAGTACTTC. Residues: CASKGQGVDEQYF.

CDR3 bases: TGCGCCAGCAGCCTCTTCCCGGCCCAAAACATTCAGTACTTC. Translating gives CASSLFPAQNIQYF. V and J are TRBV5-1 and TRBJ2-4; no reliable D call. V shed 4 bases and J shed 5 bases, with 13 bases lying between them. CDR3 length: 14 amino acids. CDR1 and CDR2 (germline): SGHRS, YFSETQ. The full variable domain, in which reference TRBV5-1 and TRBJ2-4 provide the parts outside the CDR3, is KAGVTQTPRYLIKTRGQQVTLSCSPISGHRSVSWYQQTPGQGLQFLFEYFSETQRNKGNFPGRFSGRQFSNSRSEMNVSTLELGDSALYLCASSLFPAQNIQYFGAGTRLSVL.

This clone appeared once. The V gene is TRBV3-1 (or the pseudogene TRBV3-2), the J gene TRBJ2-7; D might be TRBD1 (7 bases). The CDR3 covers 19 residues. Between the trimmed V and J ends, which lost 1 base and 4 bases, there was a span of 26 bases. Germline assignment: CDR1 LGHDT and CDR2 YNNKEL (reference sequence). The DNA of the CDR3 is TGTGCCAGCAGCCAAGGCGGGCAGGGGGGATGGACTAAATTGTACGAGCAGTACTTC. Amino acids: CASSQGGQGGWTKLYEQYF.

This chain links TRBV7-8 with TRBJ2-1; unclear D gene. The CDR3 runs 12 residues. Trimming took 5 bases from V and 10 from J, leaving 12 bases between them. Germline V gene lookup returns CDR1 SGHVS and CDR2 FQNEAQ. The CDR3 DNA follows: TGTGCCAGCAGCCTAGACTTCGGAGAGCAGTTCTTC. This codes for CASSLDFGEQFF.

In DNA form, the CDR3 reads TGTGCCAGCAGCCCCCGACAGGGGGTACCCTACGAGCAGTACTTC. Translated, it gives CASSPRQGVPYEQYF. The gene calls are TRBV9 and TRBJ2-7; 9 nucleotides agree with TRBD1. The J segment lost 2 bases and the V segment lost 4 bases, leaving 7 bases of the junction unmatched. Germline assignment: CDR1 SGDLS and CDR2 YYNGEE. The CDR3 consists of 15 residues.

This clone was detected once. This chain links TRBV25-1 with TRBJ1-2; unclear D gene. From germline, CDR1 is MGHDK and CDR2 SYGVNS. The CDR3 length is 13 residues. Trimming cost V 0 bases and J 1 base, with 3 bases left between them. This CDR3 is CASSEYHNYGYTF. CDR3 nucleotide sequence: TGTGCCAGCAGTGAATATCATAACTATGGCTACACCTTC.

The chain combines TRBV30 with TRBJ2-1, with 10 bases lining up with TRBD2. With 5 bases clipped from V and 1 base from J, the junction kept 8 bases outside the gene matches. Germline assignment: CDR1 GTSNPN and CDR2 SVGIG (reference sequence). The CDR3 covers 16 residues. The chain's CDR3 is CAWALAGVMSYNEQFF. As DNA, the CDR3 is TGTGCCTGGGCGCTAGCGGGAGTCATGTCCTACAATGAGCAGTTCTTC. The full variable domain, completed using reference TRBV30 and TRBJ2-1, is SQTIHQWPATLVQPVGSPLSLECTVEGTSNPNLYWYRQAAGRGLQLLFYSVGIGQISSEVPQNLSASRPQDRQFILSSKKLLLSDSGFYLCAWALAGVMSYNEQFFGPGTRLTVL.

This clone has just one count. The rearrangement joins TRBV28 to TRBJ1-2; the D gene is possibly TRBD1 (6 bases). The CDR3 covers 14 residues. Germline CDR1 reads MDHEN; CDR2 reads SYDVKM. The ends were cut back, 3 bases at V and 9 bases at J, with 17 bases in the middle. CDR3: CASSFSPRQGRYTF. CDR3 in DNA: TGTGCCAGCAGTTTTTCCCCCCGGCAGGGGCGCTACACCTTC.

The V gene is TRBV19, the J gene TRBJ1-4; 7 nucleotides agree with TRBD1. The CDR3 spans 17 residues. V gave up 10 bases and J gave up 0 bases; unmatched junction bases: 14. CDR1 is LNHDA and CDR2 is SQIVND in the germline V gene (reference sequence). This CDR3 reads CATHPGQVLSTNEKLFF. DNA for the CDR3: TGTGCCACCCATCCCGGACAGGTGTTATCAACTAATGAAAAACTGTTTTTT.

The J gene is TRBJ1-2, the V gene TRBV11-1; D remains unclear. This CDR3 is built from 12 residues. The V and J ends lost 1 base and 6 bases respectively, with 6 bases between them. From germline, CDR1 is SGHAT and CDR2 FQDESV (reference sequence). The CDR3 DNA is TGTGCCAGCAGCTTAGTAAGTGATGGCTACACCTTC. Protein sequence: CASSLVSDGYTF.

V and J are TRBV20-1 and TRBJ1-6; D gene ambiguous. Trimming shortened V by 4 bases and J by 6 bases, and 4 bases separated the two germline ends. Germline assignment: CDR1 DFQATT and CDR2 SNEGSKA (reference sequence). This CDR3 is 11 amino acids long. CDR3 in DNA: TGCAGTGCTACTACTAATTCACCCCTCCACTTT. Protein sequence: CSATTNSPLHF.

J is TRBJ1-5 and V is TRBV6-2 or TRBV6-3; 8 positions match TRBD1. This CDR3 contains 15 residues. Trimming removed 6 bases from V and 7 bases from J; junction bases left unmatched: 11. The germline V gene encodes CDR1 MNHEY and CDR2 SVGEGT. The DNA for the CDR3 is TGTGCCAGCAGCCACACAGGGGGTTTAAAACAGCCCCAGCATTTT. Translating it yields CASSHTGGLKQPQHF.

The rearrangement links TRBV5-4 to TRBJ1-4; 7 bases agree with TRBD1. V trimming: 0 bases; J trimming: 6 bases; junction bases outside the gene matches: 8. CDR1 is SGHNT and CDR2 is YYREEE in the germline V gene (reference sequence). CDR3 length: 16 residues. The DNA for the CDR3 is TGTGCCAGCAGCTTGGATCAGACAGGGACCGATGAAAAACTGTTTTTT. This gives the protein CASSLDQTGTDEKLFF.